This T cell receptor (beta chain) was documented in a study of PD-1 blockade in classical Hodgkin lymphoma. All trial patients relapsed after autologous stem cell transplantation. Sequenced by immunoSEQ multiplex PCR; TCRdb stores in-frame clones only, minus some. The sample has 10,000 to 15,000 clones; 75% to 95% are singletons. V was pared by 4 bases and J by 7 bases, with 11 bases of the junction left unmatched. CDR1 is MGHRA and CDR2 is YSYEKL in the germline V gene. CDR3 size: 16 residues. The J gene is TRBJ2-5, the V gene TRBV4-1, with 11 bases identical to TRBD2. The input for sequencing was peripheral blood mononuclear cells (PBMCs), taken at baseline. The clonotype comes from a human donor with classical Hodgkin lymphoma. Written as DNA, the CDR3 is TGCGCCAGCAGCCCTAAGGGTGGGACTAGCGGTGTGACCCAGTACTTC. Translated, it gives CASSPKGGTSGVTQYF.